This T cell receptor beta chain was identified during a study of shared clonotypes between healthy human individuals. Regarding the study as a whole: Against clonotypes common to all four donors, non-shared ones had lower generation probabilities.

The study separated CD4+ cells into CD45RA+ naive and CD45RA-negative memory subsets. The protocol was immunoSEQ multiplex PCR, while the TCRdb copy is restricted to in-frame clones and leaves out a portion. The data show a few million clones, roughly nine tenths seen once. Note on this clone: The antigen is undetermined.

The sequence was collected from a man between 18 and 35 years old in good health. The specimen sequenced was naive CD4+ T cells sorted from blood. Documented subset: CD45RA+ positively selected.

The CDR3 coding sequence is TGCAGTGCTTGGACCCGGTACTTC. It specifies CSAWTRYF. The chain joins TRBV20-1 to TRBJ2-7, with D unclear. Trimming stripped 5 bases from V and 12 bases from J, with 8 bases between. Germline V gives CDR1 DFQATT, CDR2 SNEGSKA (reference sequence). CDR3 size: 8 residues.